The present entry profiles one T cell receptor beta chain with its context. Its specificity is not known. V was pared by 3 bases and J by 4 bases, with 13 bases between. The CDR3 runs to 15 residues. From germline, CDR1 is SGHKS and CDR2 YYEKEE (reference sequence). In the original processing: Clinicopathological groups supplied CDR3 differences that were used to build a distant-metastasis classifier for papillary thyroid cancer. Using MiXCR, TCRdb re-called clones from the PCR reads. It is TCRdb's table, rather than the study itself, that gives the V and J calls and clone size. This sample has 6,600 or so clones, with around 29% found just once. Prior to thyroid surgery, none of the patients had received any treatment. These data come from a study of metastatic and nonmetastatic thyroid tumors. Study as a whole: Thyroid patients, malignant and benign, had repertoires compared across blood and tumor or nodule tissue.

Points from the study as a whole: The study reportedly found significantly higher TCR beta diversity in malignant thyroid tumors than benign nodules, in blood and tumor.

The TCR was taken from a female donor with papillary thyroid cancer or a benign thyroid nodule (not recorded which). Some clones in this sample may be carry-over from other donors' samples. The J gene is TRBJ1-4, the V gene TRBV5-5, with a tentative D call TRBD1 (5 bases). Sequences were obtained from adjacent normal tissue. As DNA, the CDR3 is TGTGCCAGCAGCTCGCAGACAGACATTAATGAAAAACTGTTTTTT. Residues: CASSSQTDINEKLFF.